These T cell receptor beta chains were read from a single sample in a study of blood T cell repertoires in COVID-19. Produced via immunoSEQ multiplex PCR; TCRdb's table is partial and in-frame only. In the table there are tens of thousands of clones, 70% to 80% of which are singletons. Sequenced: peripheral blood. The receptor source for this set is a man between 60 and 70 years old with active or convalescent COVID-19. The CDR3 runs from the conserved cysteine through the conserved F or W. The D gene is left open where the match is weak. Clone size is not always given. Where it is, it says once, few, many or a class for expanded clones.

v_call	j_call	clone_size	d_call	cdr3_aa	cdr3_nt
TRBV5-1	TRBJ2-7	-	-	CASSLGFEEPYEQYF	TGCGCCAGCAGCTTGGGATTTGAGGAACCCTACGAGCAGTACTTC
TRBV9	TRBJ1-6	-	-	CASSLKGGTPLHF	TGTGCCAGCAGCCTCAAGGGAGGGACACCCCTCCACTTT
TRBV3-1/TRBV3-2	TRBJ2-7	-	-	CASSDRAQGGEQYF	TGTGCCAGCAGCGACCGGGCGCAGGGGGGCGAGCAGTACTTC
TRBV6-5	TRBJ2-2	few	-	CASNYHPGTGELFF	TGTGCCAGCAACTACCACCCAGGGACCGGGGAGCTGTTTTTT
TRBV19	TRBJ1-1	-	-	CASSMRAGWNTEAFF	TGTGCCAGTAGTATGAGGGCAGGATGGAACACTGAAGCTTTCTTT
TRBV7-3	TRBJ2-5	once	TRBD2	CASSPHRGPAGGLGETQYF	TGTGCCAGCAGCCCGCACCGGGGTCCGGCGGGGGGCCTCGGAGAGACCCAGTACTTC
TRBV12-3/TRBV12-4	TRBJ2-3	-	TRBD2	CASRLAGADTQYF	TGTGCCAGCAGACTAGCGGGGGCAGATACGCAGTATTTT
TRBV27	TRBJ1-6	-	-	CASSFSRGTLHF	TGTGCCAGCAGTTTCTCCCGGGGGACCCTCCACTTT
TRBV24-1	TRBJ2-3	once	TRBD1	CATSDPGTGTITDTQYF	TGTGCCACCAGTGATCCCGGGACAGGGACGATCACAGATACGCAGTATTTT
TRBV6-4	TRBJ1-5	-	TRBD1	CASSDPDRGSNQPQHF	TGTGCCAGCAGTGATCCTGACAGGGGCAGCAATCAGCCCCAGCATTTT
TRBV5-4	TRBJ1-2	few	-	CASSPPPPFNYGYTF	TGTGCCAGCAGCCCTCCCCCTCCGTTTAACTATGGCTACACCTTC
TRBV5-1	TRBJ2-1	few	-	CASSLLSGQRGYNEQFF	TGCGCCAGCAGCTTGTTGTCAGGACAGAGGGGTTACAATGAGCAGTTCTTC
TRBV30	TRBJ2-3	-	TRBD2	CAWSVLAGPTDTQYF	TGTGCCTGGAGTGTTCTAGCGGGGCCTACAGATACGCAGTATTTT
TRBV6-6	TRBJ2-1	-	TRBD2	CASSHQRGGYNEQFF	TGTGCCAGCAGTCACCAGCGGGGGGGCTACAATGAGCAGTTCTTC
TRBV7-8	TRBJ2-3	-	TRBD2	CASSPRLLAGSTDTQYF	TGTGCCAGCAGCCCACGCCTACTAGCGGGCAGCACAGATACGCAGTATTTT
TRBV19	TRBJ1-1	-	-	CASSTVRENTEAFF	TGTGCCAGTAGTACTGTGAGGGAGAACACTGAAGCTTTCTTT
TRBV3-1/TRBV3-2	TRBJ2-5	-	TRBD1	CASSQPTGGEFQTQYF	TGTGCCAGCAGCCAACCGACAGGGGGTGAATTTCAGACCCAGTACTTC
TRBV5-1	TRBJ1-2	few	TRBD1	CASSLEGQPYYGYTF	TGCGCCAGCAGCTTGGAGGGACAGCCGTACTATGGCTACACCTTC
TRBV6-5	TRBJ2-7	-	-	CASSFRRLANEQYF	TGTGCCAGCAGTTTCCGAAGGCTAGCCAACGAGCAGTACTTC
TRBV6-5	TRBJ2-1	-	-	CASSPLGPGVGFF	TGTGCCAGCAGCCCCTTGGGGCCAGGGGTCGGGTTCTTC
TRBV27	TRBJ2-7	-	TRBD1	CASTGTGSYEQYF	TGTGCCAGCACCGGGACAGGGAGCTACGAGCAGTACTTC